This record covers a single T cell receptor (beta chain). The antigen remains unidentified. The junction shows a germline mismatch at one end, possibly a read error. This record comes from a study of blood T cells in healthy people across ages. Points from the study as a whole: With age, beta diversity per million T cells declined roughly linearly, significantly by around 43.

A minimum of 6.5 million PBMCs was isolated per sample. Germline CDR1 is DFQATT and CDR2 is SNEGSKA (reference sequence). There are 13 residues in the CDR3. For the second PCR, which ran for 7 to 11 cycles, a sample-barcoded 5' primer and a J-beta primer mix were used. TCRdb reanalysed the 5' RACE reads using MiXCR and keeps one entry per CDR3 protein. The sample contains about 560,000 distinct CDR3 sequences, around a quarter of which appear only once. These data also formed part of another study, on T cells of mothers and their children. Per that paper: Related mother-child pairs shared marginally more repertoire than unrelated pairs, though not significantly.

Specimen: blood. This TCR derives from a boy younger than 10 in good health. The V and J genes are TRBV20-1 and TRBJ2-3; D may be TRBD2 (6 bases). CDR3 in DNA: TGCAGTGCCCAGCTAGCGCATTTAGATATGCAGTATTTT. Translation: CSAQLAHLDMQYF.